This T cell receptor beta chain was sequenced for a study of blood T cell repertoires in COVID-19. Study-wide context: Italy, Spain and the United States were the sources of the convalescent and acute COVID-19 samples. The analysed material was cDNA or gDNA that came from T cells, B-cell-depleted T cells, or PBMCs.

Original handling: It was from reference gene primer amplification that nucleated cell counts were estimated. The data were produced by immunoSEQ multiplex PCR, yet TCRdb's version contains in-frame clones alone and is incomplete. The V and J calls and clone size are taken from that table; D and trimming were inferred from the DNA. The sample holds fewer than 100,000 clones, more than 60% seen once. The CDR3 is made up of 15 amino acids. Per germline, CDR1 SGHRS and CDR2 YFSETQ. V dropped 4 bases and J dropped 3 bases, with 16 bases sitting between them. The source is a man between 65 and 85 years old with acute or convalescent COVID-19. The chain recombines TRBV5-1 with TRBJ2-5, with a possible D match to TRBD1 (6 bases). The specimen was peripheral blood. DNA of the CDR3: TGCGCCAGCAGCGGATCCGGGACACCAAAAGAGACCCAGTACTTC. It specifies CASSGSGTPKETQYF.